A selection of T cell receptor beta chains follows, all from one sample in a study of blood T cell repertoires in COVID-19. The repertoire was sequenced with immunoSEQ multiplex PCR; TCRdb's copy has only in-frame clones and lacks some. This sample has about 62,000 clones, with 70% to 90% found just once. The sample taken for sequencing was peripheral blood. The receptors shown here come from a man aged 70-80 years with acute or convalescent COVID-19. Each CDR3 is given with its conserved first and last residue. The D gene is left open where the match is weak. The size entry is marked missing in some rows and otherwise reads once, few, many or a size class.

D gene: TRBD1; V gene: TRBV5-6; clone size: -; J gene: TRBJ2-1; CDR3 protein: CASSFDRVGTNEQFF; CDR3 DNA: TGTGCCAGCAGCTTCGACAGGGTCGGAACCAATGAGCAGTTCTTC
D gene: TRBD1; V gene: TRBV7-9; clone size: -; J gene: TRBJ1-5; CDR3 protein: CASSPTGGNQPQHF; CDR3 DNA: TGTGCCAGCAGCCCGACAGGGGGCAATCAGCCCCAGCATTTT
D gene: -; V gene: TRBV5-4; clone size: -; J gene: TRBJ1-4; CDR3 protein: CASGTDGLGFF; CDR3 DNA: TGTGCCAGCGGAACGGACGGACTAGGTTTTTTT
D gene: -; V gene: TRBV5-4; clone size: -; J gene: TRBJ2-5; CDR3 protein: CASSLVVGANQETQYF; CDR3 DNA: TGTGCCAGCAGCTTGGTAGTGGGGGCAAATCAAGAGACCCAGTACTTC
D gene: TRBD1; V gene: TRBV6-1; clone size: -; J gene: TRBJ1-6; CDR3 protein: CASSAAGTGVRSPLHF; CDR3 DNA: TGTGCCAGCAGTGCCGCCGGGACAGGGGTTCGGTCACCCCTCCACTTT
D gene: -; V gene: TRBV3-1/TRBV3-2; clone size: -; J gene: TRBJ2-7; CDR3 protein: CASSQYNEQYF; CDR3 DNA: TGTGCCAGCAGCCAGTATAACGAGCAGTACTTC
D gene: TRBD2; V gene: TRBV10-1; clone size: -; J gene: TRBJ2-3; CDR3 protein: CASFSAGGDPSTDTQYF; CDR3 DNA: TGCGCCAGTTTTTCCGCGGGGGGGGATCCTAGCACAGATACGCAGTATTTT
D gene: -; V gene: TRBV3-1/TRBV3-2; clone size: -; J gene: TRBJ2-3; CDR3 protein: CASSQDSAQYF; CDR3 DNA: TGTGCCAGCAGCCAAGATAGCGCGCAGTATTTT
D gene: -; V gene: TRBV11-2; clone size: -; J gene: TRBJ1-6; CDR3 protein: CASSTSPQGSYSPLHF; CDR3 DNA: TGTGCCAGCAGCACCAGCCCACAGGGCTCATATTCACCCCTCCACTTT
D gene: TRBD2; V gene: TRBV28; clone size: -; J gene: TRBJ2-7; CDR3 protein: CASSSRLAGGYEQYF; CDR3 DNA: TGTGCCAGCAGTTCCCGACTAGCGGGAGGTTACGAGCAGTACTTC
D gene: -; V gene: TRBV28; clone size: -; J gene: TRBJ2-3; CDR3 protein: CASTLWGGNQPQYF; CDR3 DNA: TGTGCCAGCACCCTCTGGGGGGGCAATCAGCCCCAGTATTTT
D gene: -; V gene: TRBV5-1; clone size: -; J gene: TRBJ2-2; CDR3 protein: CASSLTSTNTGELFF; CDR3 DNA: TGCGCCAGCAGCTTGACTTCCACGAACACCGGGGAGCTGTTTTTT
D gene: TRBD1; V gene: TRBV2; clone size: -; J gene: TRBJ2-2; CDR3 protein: CASYPWDRGFTGELFF; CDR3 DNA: TGTGCCAGCTATCCCTGGGACAGGGGCTTCACCGGGGAGCTGTTTTTT
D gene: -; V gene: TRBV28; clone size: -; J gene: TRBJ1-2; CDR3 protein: CATLIGGTYGYTF; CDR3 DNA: TGTGCCACTCTCATCGGAGGGACCTATGGCTACACCTTC
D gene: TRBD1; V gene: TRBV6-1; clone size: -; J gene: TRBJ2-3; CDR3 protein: CASSGPGQGAADTQYF; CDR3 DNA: TGTGCCAGCAGTGGTCCGGGACAGGGTGCGGCAGATACGCAGTATTTT
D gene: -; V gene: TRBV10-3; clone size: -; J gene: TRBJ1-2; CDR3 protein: CAISESPSDGYTF; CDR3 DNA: TGTGCCATCAGTGAGTCTCCCAGCGATGGCTACACCTTC
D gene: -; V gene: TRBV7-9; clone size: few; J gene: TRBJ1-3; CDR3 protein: CASSFRAGIGNTIYF; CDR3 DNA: TGTGCCAGCAGCTTTAGGGCAGGGATCGGGAACACCATATATTTT
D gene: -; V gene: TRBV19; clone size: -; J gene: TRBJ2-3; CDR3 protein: CASSIGPTDTQYF; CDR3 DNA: TGTGCCAGTAGTATAGGGCCCACAGATACGCAGTATTTT
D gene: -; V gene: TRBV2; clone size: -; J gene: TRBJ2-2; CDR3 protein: CASSFDRNTGELFF; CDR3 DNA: TGTGCCAGCAGTTTTGACAGGAACACCGGGGAGCTGTTTTTT
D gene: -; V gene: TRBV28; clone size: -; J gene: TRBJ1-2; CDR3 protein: CASTPDRYGYTF; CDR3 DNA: TGTGCCAGCACCCCGGACAGATACGGCTACACCTTC
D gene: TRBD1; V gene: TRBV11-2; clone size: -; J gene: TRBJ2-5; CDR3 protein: CASSFGTAQETQYF; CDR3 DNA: TGTGCCAGCAGCTTCGGGACAGCACAGGAGACCCAGTACTTC
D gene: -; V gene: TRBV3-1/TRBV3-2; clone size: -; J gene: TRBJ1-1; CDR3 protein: CASSQRSFGYGSNTEAFF; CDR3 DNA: TGTGCCAGCAGCCAGAGGTCTTTTGGGTACGGCTCGAACACTGAAGCTTTCTTT
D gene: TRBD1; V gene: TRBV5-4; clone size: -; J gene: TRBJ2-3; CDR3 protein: CASSQGQGAKTDTQYF; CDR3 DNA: TGTGCCAGCAGCCAAGGACAGGGGGCGAAAACAGATACGCAGTATTTT
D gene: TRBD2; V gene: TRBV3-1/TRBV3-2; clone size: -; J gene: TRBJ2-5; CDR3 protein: CASSQGTSDQETQYF; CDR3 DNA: TGTGCCAGCAGCCAAGGGACTAGCGATCAAGAGACCCAGTACTTC
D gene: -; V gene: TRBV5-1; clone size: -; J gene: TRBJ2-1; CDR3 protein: CASSLETGAYNEQFF; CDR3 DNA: TGCGCCAGCAGCTTGGAGACAGGAGCCTACAATGAGCAGTTCTTC
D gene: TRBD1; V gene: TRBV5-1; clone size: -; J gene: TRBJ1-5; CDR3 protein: CASRDRVDGQPQHF; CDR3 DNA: TGCGCCAGCAGGGACAGGGTAGACGGTCAGCCCCAGCATTTT
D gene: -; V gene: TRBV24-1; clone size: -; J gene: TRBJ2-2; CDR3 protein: CATSDRPPGYGNTGELFF; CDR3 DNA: TGTGCCACCAGTGACCGGCCCCCGGGTTATGGGAACACCGGGGAGCTGTTTTTT
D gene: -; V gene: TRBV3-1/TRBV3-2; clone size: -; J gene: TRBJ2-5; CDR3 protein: CASSQLPGAATAGTQYF; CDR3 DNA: TGTGCCAGCAGCCAACTCCCTGGAGCGGCTACGGCGGGGACCCAGTACTTC
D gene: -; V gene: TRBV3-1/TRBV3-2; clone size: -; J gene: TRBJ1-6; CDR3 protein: CASSQDQLTNSPLHF; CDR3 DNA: TGTGCCAGCAGCCAAGATCAGCTGACAAATTCACCCCTCCACTTT
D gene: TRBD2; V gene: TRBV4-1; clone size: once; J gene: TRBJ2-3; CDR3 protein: CASSQAGLAGGLSDTQYF; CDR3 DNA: TGCGCCAGCAGCCAAGCGGGACTAGCGGGGGGGCTGTCAGATACGCAGTATTTT
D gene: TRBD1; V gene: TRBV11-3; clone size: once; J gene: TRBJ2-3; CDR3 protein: CASSLTRTGMGTDTQYF; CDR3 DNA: TGTGCCAGCAGCTTAACCCGGACAGGGATGGGGACAGATACGCAGTATTTT
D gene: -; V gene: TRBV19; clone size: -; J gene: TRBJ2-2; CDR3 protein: CASSAVGNTGELFF; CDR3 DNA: TGTGCCAGTAGTGCCGTCGGGAACACCGGGGAGCTGTTTTTT
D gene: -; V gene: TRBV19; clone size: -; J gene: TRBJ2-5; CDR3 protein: CASTHSGVETQYF; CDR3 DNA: TGTGCCAGTACCCACTCGGGAGTGGAGACCCAGTACTTC
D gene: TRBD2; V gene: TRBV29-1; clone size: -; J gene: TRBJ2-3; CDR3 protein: CSVVTGLAGGTPQYF; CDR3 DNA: TGCAGCGTCGTTACGGGACTAGCGGGAGGGACACCCCAGTATTTT
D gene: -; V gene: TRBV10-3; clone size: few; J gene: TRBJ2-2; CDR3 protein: CAISEGQTNTGELFF; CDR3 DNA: TGTGCCATCAGTGAGGGACAGACTAACACCGGGGAGCTGTTTTTT
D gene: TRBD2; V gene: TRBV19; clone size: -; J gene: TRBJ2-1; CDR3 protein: CASSVAGGPLNEQFF; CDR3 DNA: TGTGCCAGTAGTGTCGCGGGAGGGCCGTTGAATGAGCAGTTCTTC
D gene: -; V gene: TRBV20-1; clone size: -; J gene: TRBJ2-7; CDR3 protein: CSALFSYEQYF; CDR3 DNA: TGCAGTGCCCTTTTCTCCTACGAGCAGTACTTC
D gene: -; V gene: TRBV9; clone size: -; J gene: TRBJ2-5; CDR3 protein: CASRSSGETQYF; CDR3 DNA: TGTGCCAGCAGGTCGAGCGGCGAGACCCAGTACTTC
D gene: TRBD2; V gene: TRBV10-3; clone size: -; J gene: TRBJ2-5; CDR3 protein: CAISESSGVQETQYF; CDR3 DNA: TGTGCCATCAGTGAGTCTAGCGGGGTTCAAGAGACCCAGTACTTC
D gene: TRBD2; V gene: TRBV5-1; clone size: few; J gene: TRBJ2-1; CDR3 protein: CASSGTSGGPNEQFF; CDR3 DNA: TGCGCCAGCAGCGGGACTAGCGGGGGCCCCAATGAGCAGTTCTTC
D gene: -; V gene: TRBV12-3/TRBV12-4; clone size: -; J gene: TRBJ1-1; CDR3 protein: CASRRQAPTGAFF; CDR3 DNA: TGTGCCAGCAGGCGTCAGGCCCCAACAGGGGCTTTCTTT
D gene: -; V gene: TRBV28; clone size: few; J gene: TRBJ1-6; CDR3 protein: CASSSGGRGDTLHF; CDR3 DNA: TGTGCCAGCAGTTCCGGGGGGAGGGGTGACACCCTCCACTTT
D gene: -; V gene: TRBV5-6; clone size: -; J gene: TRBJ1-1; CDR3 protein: CASLPGTPGYTEAFF; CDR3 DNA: TGTGCCAGCCTTCCCGGGACACCAGGGTACACTGAAGCTTTCTTT
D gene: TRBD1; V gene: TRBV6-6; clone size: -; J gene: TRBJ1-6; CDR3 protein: CASSYSRGHNSPLHF; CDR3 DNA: TGTGCCAGCAGTTACTCGAGGGGGCATAATTCACCCCTCCACTTT
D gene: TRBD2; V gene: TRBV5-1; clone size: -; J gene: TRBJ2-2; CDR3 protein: CASSRGGREELFF; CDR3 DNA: TGCGCCAGCAGCCGTGGCGGGAGGGAGGAGCTGTTTTTT
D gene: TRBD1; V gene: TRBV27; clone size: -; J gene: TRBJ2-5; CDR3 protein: CASSRNRGRGETQYF; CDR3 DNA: TGTGCCAGCAGTAGAAACAGGGGGCGAGGGGAGACCCAGTACTTC
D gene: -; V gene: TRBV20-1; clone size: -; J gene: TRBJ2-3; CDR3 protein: CSASSGRVTDTQYF; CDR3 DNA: TGCAGTGCTAGTTCCGGGAGAGTCACAGATACGCAGTATTTT
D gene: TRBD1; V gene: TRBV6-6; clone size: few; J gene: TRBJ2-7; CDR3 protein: CASQRGQGVYF; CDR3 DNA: TGTGCCAGCCAACGCGGTCAGGGGGTGTACTTC
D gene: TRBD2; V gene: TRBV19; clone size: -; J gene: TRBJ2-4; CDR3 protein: CASKKAGVDKNIQYF; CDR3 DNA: TGTGCCAGTAAAAAGGCGGGAGTTGACAAAAACATTCAGTACTTC
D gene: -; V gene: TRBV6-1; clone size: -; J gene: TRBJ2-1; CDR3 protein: CASSEEPTPKQFF; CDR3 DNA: TGTGCCAGCAGTGAAGAGCCAACCCCTAAGCAGTTCTTC
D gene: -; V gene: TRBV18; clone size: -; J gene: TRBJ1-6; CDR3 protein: CASSPRDVSYNSPLHF; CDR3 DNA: TGTGCCAGCTCACCGCGGGACGTCTCCTATAATTCACCCCTCCACTTT
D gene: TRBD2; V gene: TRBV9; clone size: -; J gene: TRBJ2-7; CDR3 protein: CASSAGTSSYEQYF; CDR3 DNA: TGTGCCAGCAGCGCCGGGACTAGCTCCTACGAGCAGTACTTC
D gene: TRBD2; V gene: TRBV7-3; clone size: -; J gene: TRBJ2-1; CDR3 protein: CASSVNSGGAYNEQFF; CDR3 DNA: TGTGCCAGCAGCGTTAACTCGGGAGGGGCGTACAATGAGCAGTTCTTC